The rows below give T cell receptor beta chains drawn from one sample of a study of T cell responses to AZD1222 COVID-19 vaccine. Here immunoSEQ multiplex PCR was the method, and the copy in TCRdb shows in-frame clones only, minus some. The data hold under 150,000 clones, with 65% to 90% observed a single time. Source: peripheral blood, taken 28 days after the second AZD1222 dose. Source of these receptors: an adult who received the AZD1222 COVID-19 vaccine. Both conserved end residues are part of each CDR3. Fields, in order: J gene, V gene, D gene, clone size, CDR3 DNA, CDR3 protein. D genes are given only for firm matches. Clone size is not always given. Where it is, it says once, few, many or a class for expanded clones.

TRBJ1-5,TRBV27,TRBD1,.,TGTGCCAGCAGTTTAAGACAGGGAGGCCAGCCCCAGCATTTT,CASSLRQGGQPQHF
TRBJ1-1,TRBV2,.,.,TGTGCCAGTCGAGAGGCACAACGGAACACTGAAGCTTTCTTT,CASREAQRNTEAFF
TRBJ1-2,TRBV5-6,TRBD1,.,TGTGCCAGCAGCCAAAGAGCCGGGACAGGGGATTTGCACTATGGCTACACCTTC,CASSQRAGTGDLHYGYTF
TRBJ2-7,TRBV5-1,TRBD1,once,TGCGCCAGCAGCTTGGGGGTATGGGACAGGGGAGGATACGAGCAGTACTTC,CASSLGVWDRGGYEQYF
TRBJ2-1,TRBV7-6,TRBD2,.,TGTGCCAGCAGCCTCACGACTAGCGGGGCCTACAATGAGCAGTTCTTC,CASSLTTSGAYNEQFF
TRBJ1-1,TRBV5-4,TRBD1,.,TGTGCCAGCAGCTTGGTGCCCTCAGGGGGATACACTGAAGCTTTCTTT,CASSLVPSGGYTEAFF
TRBJ1-1,TRBV18,.,.,TGTGCCAGCTCAACGCAGGTAAACACTGAAGCTTTCTTT,CASSTQVNTEAFF
TRBJ2-5,TRBV5-5,.,.,TGTGCCAGCAGCTCGTACCAAGAGACCCAGTACTTC,CASSSYQETQYF
TRBJ2-6,TRBV7-9,.,.,TGTGCCAGCAGCTTAGAATCCTTAACGTTCGGGGGGGCCAACGTCCTGACTTTC,CASSLESLTFGGANVLTF
TRBJ1-4,TRBV28,.,.,TGTGCCAGCAGTTTGACAGCTAATGAAAAACTGTTTTTT,CASSLTANEKLFF
TRBJ2-5,TRBV4-1,.,once,TGCGCCAGCAGCCACAGGCTCCTAGGGGAAGAGACCCAGTACTTC,CASSHRLLGEETQYF
TRBJ2-2,TRBV27,TRBD1,.,TGTGCCAGCAGTTTAAAGGGCGGGACAGGGTTTTACGGGGAGCTGTTTTTT,CASSLKGGTGFYGELFF
TRBJ1-6,TRBV4-3,TRBD1,few,TGCGCCAGCAGCCAAGCGACAGGGGGTCGGCCCCTCCACTTT,CASSQATGGRPLHF
TRBJ2-7,TRBV4-2,.,.,TGTGCCAGCAGCTTTACGTCCTACGAGCAGTACTTC,CASSFTSYEQYF
TRBJ2-3,TRBV11-3,.,.,TGTGCCAGCAGCATAAAAGGGGGACGCGATACGCAGTATTTT,CASSIKGGRDTQYF